This TCR beta chain derives from a study of T cell responses to AZD1222 COVID-19 vaccine (dated by TCRdb to the early 2020s). As for the study more broadly: AZD1222 recipients given second doses at about 4 weeks or at about 12 weeks were pooled, since spike-specific TCR depth and breadth were not found to differ between the two schedules. TCR sequencing covered over 230 trial participants: 207 given two doses of AZD1222 and about 26 given two doses of MenACWY control vaccine. Enrollment into the trials was organized by age into subgroups of 18-55, 56-69 and 70-plus years, and those subgroups contained around 150, 28 and 57 TCR-sequenced participants, respectively. Findings and caveats that apply to the study as a whole: The 56-69-year group was small, and its depth increase did not reach significance, likely because of low power. Reportedly, close to half of the unique spike-specific TCRs recognized epitopes lying outside the regions that are mutated in the B.1.351 and B.1.1.7 variants. Vaccine-associated CD4 TCRs spanned the whole spike protein, with dominant responses in regions 160-218 and 743-854. Because no day 14 peak-response samples were available, the repertoires could be characterized only after the peak T cell response. Conclusions about previously exposed vaccinees were limited because only a handful of AZD1222 recipients were SARS-CoV-2 seropositive at baseline. Most participants were white British and females outnumbered males, and the authors suggested that clonal diversity may have been underestimated. After two AZD1222 doses, both the breadth and the depth of spike-specific TCRs were significantly higher than at day 0 and than in MenACWY recipients.

The germline V gene gives CDR1 as MDHEN and CDR2 as SYDVKM. The CDR3, from cysteine to phenylalanine, totals 14 residues. The DNA shown is the 42-base CDR3, in frame from base 1. V loses 4 bases of germline sequence and J loses 2 bases, and the interval between the two ends is 11 bases. The CDR3 regions of human TCRbeta chains were subjected to immunosequencing. In the original analysis: TCRs in the repertoires were matched against a reference library of SARS-CoV-2-specific TCRs that had been generated with the MIRA antigen-specificity platform. Breadth was defined as the fraction of unique TCRs that were SARS-CoV-2-associated, and depth was defined as the fraction of total T cells that were SARS-CoV-2-associated. Each spike-specific TCR was assigned to its reactive spike region and to a CD4 or CD8 class using the MIRA data. Log10-transformed breadth and depth values were compared by one-way ANOVA with Sidak's multiple comparisons tests. TCRdb stores this immuneACCESS table with in-frame sequences only. Part of the clones is absent; in the studies checked, under half of the shortfall reflects unresolved V genes, and no reason is known for the rest. The D gene and trimming were derived from the DNA, and the V and J assignments and clone size from that table. The sample table lists about 110,000 clones, 90% of them with a count of one. The top ten constitute over 4.5% of the sample.

The time point label on this specimen signifies: baseline before first vaccination. Samples from vaccinated people were obtained from the UK trials COV001 and COV002, which included a single-blind randomized controlled phase 2/3 trial of AZD1222 (ChAdOx1 nCoV-19) in healthy adults. Trial participant PBMC samples were collected at day 0 and day 28 after the second dose for TCRbeta chain sequencing. A word on this clone: Which antigen it targets is not known. No base quality values were provided; no much bigger clone lies one nucleotide off.

Here the chain combines TRBV28 and TRBJ1-2, with TRBD1 tentatively as D gene (5 bases match). The sequence was collected from an adult in good health. Sequencing was performed on peripheral blood, taken on day 0 of AZD1222 vaccination. The DNA sequence is given as TGTGCCAGCAGTTACCACGGGGGGAACTATGGCTACACCTTC. It translates to CASSYHGGNYGYTF.